This section outlines one T cell receptor beta chain sequence together with its context. No antigen is known for it. As to time point: week 11, during vaccination. The vaccine gave 300 ug of a 20-mer mutant IDH1 peptide subcutaneously per dose. Looked up from germline, CDR1 is SGHDT and CDR2 is YYEEEE. CDR3 length: 16 amino acids. Trimming took 3 bases from V and 7 from J; bases not matched to a gene: 12. The data derive from a study of a mutant IDH1 vaccine in newly diagnosed glioma. Study-wide background: The start of vaccination came 4-6 weeks after radiotherapy alone, or with temozolomide cycles. Pretreatment consisted of radiotherapy, temozolomide, or both, with most receiving both.

Study-wide results and limits: Overall, 80% to 95% of patients had vaccine-induced immune responses.

The assay was immunoSEQ multiplex PCR, and TCRdb's table has in-frame clones only and misses some. The data hold roughly 60,000 clones, with 84% observed a single time. The chain is built from TRBV5-6 and TRBJ2-2; 7 bases line up with TRBD1. The sequencing here drew on PBMCs, taken from a glioma patient whose treatment included an IDH1 peptide vaccine. This TCR came from a man aged 25 to 45 with glioma. The CDR3, as DNA: TGTGCCAGCAGCTCGTCGACAGGGTGGACTCGCGGGGAGCTGTTTTTT. Amino acid sequence: CASSSSTGWTRGELFF.